This T cell receptor (beta chain) originates from a study of cytomegalovirus exposure and HLA in healthy donors. Whole-study results and caveats: What a later analysis showed was that several of the most significant clusters appeared linked to common viral pathogens.

The CDR3 is 15 amino acids. CDR1 and CDR2 from the germline V gene are SGHTA and FQGTGA. V lost 2 bases and J lost 6; bases outside the gene matches: 4. A multiplex PCR was run with 60 Vbeta primers and 13 Jbeta primers. Only in-frame clones appear in the TCRdb table, and some are missing; sequencing was by immunoSEQ multiplex PCR. Altogether under 250,000 clones are present, around 73% being singletons, with the ten largest covering 3.8%. This clone was picked up one time. Its target is not known. This sequence was found in a male donor in good health and CMV-seronegative. Sequencing input: PBMCs. The rearrangement uses TRBV7-3 and TRBJ2-1; 10 positions match TRBD2. This CDR3 reads CASSLGLADINEQFF. CDR3 bases: TGTGCCAGCAGCTTAGGACTAGCGGATATCAATGAGCAGTTCTTC. Filled out from reference TRBV7-3 and TRBJ2-1, the complete variable domain reads GAGVSQTPSNKVTEKGKYVELRCDPISGHTALYWYRQSLGQGPEFLIYFQGTGAADDSGLPNDRFFAVRPEGSVSTLKIQRTERGDSAVYLCASSLGLADINEQFFGPGTRLTVL.